This TCR beta chain was retrieved from a study of radiation and T cells in renal cell carcinoma. Produced via immunoSEQ multiplex PCR; TCRdb's table is partial and in-frame only. The sample lists 150,000 to 200,000 clones; about 87% were seen once. Time point given: blood 4 weeks post-SBRT, at nephrectomy. Described treatment: 15 Gy SBRT to primary tumor, nephrectomy 4 weeks later. The CDR3 is 13 residues long. J gave up 8 bases and V 5 bases, and 8 bases lay outside the gene matches. Germline CDR1 reads SNHLY; CDR2 reads FYNNEI. The TCR comes from a woman aged 45-65 years with renal cell carcinoma. Source: blood, taken from a patient whose treatment included radiotherapy and nephrectomy. The chain recombines TRBV2 with TRBJ1-1; 7 bases agree with TRBD1. CDR3 sequence: CASSMGTVSEAFF. In DNA, the CDR3 is TGTGCCAGCAGTATGGGGACAGTCTCCGAAGCTTTCTTT.